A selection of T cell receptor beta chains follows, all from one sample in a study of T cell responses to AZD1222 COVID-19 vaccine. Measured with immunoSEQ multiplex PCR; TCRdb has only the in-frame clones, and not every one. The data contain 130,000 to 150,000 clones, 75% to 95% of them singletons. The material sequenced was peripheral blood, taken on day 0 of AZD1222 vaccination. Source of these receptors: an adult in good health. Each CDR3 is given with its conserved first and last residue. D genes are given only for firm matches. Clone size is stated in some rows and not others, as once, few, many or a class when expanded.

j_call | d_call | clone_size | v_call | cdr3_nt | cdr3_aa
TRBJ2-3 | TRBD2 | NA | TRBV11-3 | TGTGCCAGCAGCTTCCGGGGGGCGCAGTATTTT | CASSFRGAQYF
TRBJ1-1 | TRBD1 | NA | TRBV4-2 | TGTGCCAGCAGCCTTAAACAGGGGGATTGGACTGAAGCTTTCTTT | CASSLKQGDWTEAFF
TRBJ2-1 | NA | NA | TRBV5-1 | TGCGCCAGCAGCTTCCGGGGGAATTACAATGAGCAGTTCTTC | CASSFRGNYNEQFF
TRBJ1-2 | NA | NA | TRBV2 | TGTGCCAGCAGTCTACAGCAAGCGAGCGGCTACACCTTC | CASSLQQASGYTF
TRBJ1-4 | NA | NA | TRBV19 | TGTGCCAGTAGTGAGACCCTCTTCGCAACTAATGAAAAACTGTTTTTT | CASSETLFATNEKLFF
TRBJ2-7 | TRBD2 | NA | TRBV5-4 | TGTGCCAGCAGCGGAGGGAGGGCGAGCTCCTACGAGCAGTACTTC | CASSGGRASSYEQYF
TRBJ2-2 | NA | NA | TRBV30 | TGTGCCTGGAGCAACAGGGCCACCGGGGAGCTGTTTTTT | CAWSNRATGELFF
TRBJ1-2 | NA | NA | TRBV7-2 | TGTGCCAGCAGCTTCACAGGGTTCTATGGCTACACCTTC | CASSFTGFYGYTF
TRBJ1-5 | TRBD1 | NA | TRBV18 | TGTGCCAGCTCTTCTGACAGGGCTTATCAGCCCCAGCATTTT | CASSSDRAYQPQHF
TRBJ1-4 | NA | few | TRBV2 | TGTGCCAGCAGTCGATGGCAGCCTAATGAAAAACTGTTTTTT | CASSRWQPNEKLFF
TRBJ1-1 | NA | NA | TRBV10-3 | TGTGCCATCAGTGAGGATGGAACAAGAGCTGAAGCTTTCTTT | CAISEDGTRAEAFF
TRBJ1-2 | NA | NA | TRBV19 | TGTGCCAGTAGTATAGATGGGGGAGGCCCTAACTATGGCTACACCTTC | CASSIDGGGPNYGYTF
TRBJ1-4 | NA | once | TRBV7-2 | TGTGCCAGCAGCTTAGGGTCCTCAGAGGGAAAACTGTTTTTT | CASSLGSSEGKLFF